The sequence of this TCR beta chain was determined in a study of blood T cell repertoires in COVID-19. Background on the study: Acute and convalescent COVID-19 specimens originated in the United States, Italy and Spain. From T cells, B-cell-depleted T cells, or PBMCs came the material, which was cDNA or gDNA.

Only in-frame clones appear in the TCRdb table, and some are missing; sequencing was by immunoSEQ multiplex PCR. This table holds about 170,000 clones, roughly 84% found once. The CDR3 has 11 amino acids. V was pared by 3 bases and J by 4 bases, with 7 bases between. Germline V gene sequence: CDR1 DFQATT, CDR2 SNEGSKA (reference sequence). Material for sequencing was peripheral blood. The chain uses TRBV20-1 and TRBJ2-7; D perhaps matches TRBD2 (5 bases). This receptor was taken from a man aged 55-75 years who had recovered from COVID-19. This CDR3 is CSASWTYEQYF. The CDR3 DNA follows: TGCAGTGCTAGTTGGACTTACGAGCAGTACTTC.